This record concerns one TCR beta chain sequence. As yet, its antigen is unknown. This entry belongs to a study of blood T cells in healthy people across ages. Study overall: Per every two T cells, about one barcoded beta molecule was captured by template switching. Study conclusions and caveats: Strong correlation was found linking TCR beta diversity to naive T cell percentage. There was no known CMV status for donors, so expanded clonotype changes were possibly confounded.

The authors ran a second PCR of 7 to 11 cycles using a sample-barcoded 5' primer and a J-beta primer mix. Using its own MiXCR run on the 5' RACE reads, TCRdb lists one record per CDR3 protein. In the table there are roughly 2 million distinct CDR3 sequences, around half of which are singletons. Per sample, at least 5 micrograms of total RNA were extracted. This receptor was identified in a woman between 35 and 50 years old in good health. The sample was blood.

The CDR3 spells CSVSLDRSYEQYF. The DNA of the CDR3 is TGCAGCGTCTCCCTGGACAGGTCCTACGAGCAGTACTTC. This chain uses TRBV29-1 with TRBJ2-7; TRBD1 aligns across 7 bases. CDR1 and CDR2 (germline): SQVTM, ANQGSEA. Unmatched junction bases numbered 6, after V lost 6 bases and J lost 1 base. CDR3 length: 13 amino acids.